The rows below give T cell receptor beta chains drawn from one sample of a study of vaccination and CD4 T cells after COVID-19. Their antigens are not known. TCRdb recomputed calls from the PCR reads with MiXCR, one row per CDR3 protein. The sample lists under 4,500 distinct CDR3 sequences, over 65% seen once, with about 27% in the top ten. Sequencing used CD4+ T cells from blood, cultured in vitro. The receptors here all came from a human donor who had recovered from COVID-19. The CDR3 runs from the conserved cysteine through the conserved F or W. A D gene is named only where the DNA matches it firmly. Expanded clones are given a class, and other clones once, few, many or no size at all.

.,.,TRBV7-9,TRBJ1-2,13,TGTGCCAGCAGCTTATTGTCGCGTTTTGGCTACACCTTC,CASSLLSRFGYTF
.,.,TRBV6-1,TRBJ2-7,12,TGTGCCAGCAATTCATTGAGATACGAGCAGTACTTC,CASNSLRYEQYF
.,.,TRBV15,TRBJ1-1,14,TGTGCCACCAGCAGAGAGTCGGGGATTACTGAAGCTTTCTTT,CATSRESGITEAFF
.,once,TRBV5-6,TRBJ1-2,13,TGTGCCAGCAGCATCGCTCCGGAGGGGGGCTACACCTTC,CASSIAPEGGYTF
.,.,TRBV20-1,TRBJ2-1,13,TGCAGTGCTAGGTGGCCCGAAGGGAATGAGCAGTTCTTC,CSARWPEGNEQFF
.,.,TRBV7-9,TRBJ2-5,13,TGTGCCAGCAGGCATCGGGCCGAAGAGACCCAGTACTTC,CASRHRAEETQYF
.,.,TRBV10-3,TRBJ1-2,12,TGTGCCTCTACAGAAACTAACTATGGCTACACCTTC,CASTETNYGYTF
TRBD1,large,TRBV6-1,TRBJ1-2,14,TGTGCCAGCGGACCGGGACAGGGGGCTGGGGGCTACACCTTC,CASGPGQGAGGYTF
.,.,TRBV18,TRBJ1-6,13,TGTGCCAGCTCGGAGCAGGGAAGTTCACCCCTCCACTTT,CASSEQGSSPLHF
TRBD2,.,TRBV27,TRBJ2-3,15,TGTGCCAGCAGTTTCCTAGCGGGGTCTCGAGATACGCAGTATTTT,CASSFLAGSRDTQYF
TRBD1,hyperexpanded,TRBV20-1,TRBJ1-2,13,TGCAGTCACACTCGGGACAGGAACTATGGCTACACCTTC,CSHTRDRNYGYTF
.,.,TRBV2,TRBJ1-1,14,TGTGCCAGCAGTGATTGGGGTGGGCCCACTGAAGCTTTCTTT,CASSDWGGPTEAFF
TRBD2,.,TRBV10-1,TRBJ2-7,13,TGCGCCAGCAGTGAGTCGGGGAGGGGCGAGCAGTACTTC,CASSESGRGEQYF
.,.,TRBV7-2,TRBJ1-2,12,TGTGCCAGCAGCACTATTCGCTATGGCTACACCTTC,CASSTIRYGYTF
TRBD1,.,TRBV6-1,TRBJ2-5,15,TGTGCCAGCAAAGGGACCGGACAGGGCGAGGAGACCCAGTACTTC,CASKGTGQGEETQYF
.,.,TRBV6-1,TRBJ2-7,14,TGTGCCAGCAGTCCTGGACGGGACTCCTACGAGCAGTACTTC,CASSPGRDSYEQYF
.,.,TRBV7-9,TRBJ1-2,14,TGTGCCAGCAGCTTAGCACAGTTTAACTATGGCTACACCTTC,CASSLAQFNYGYTF
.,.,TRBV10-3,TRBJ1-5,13,TGTGCCACCTCACAGGGTACAAATCAGCCCCAGCATTTT,CATSQGTNQPQHF
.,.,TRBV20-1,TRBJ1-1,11,TGCACGAAGGGTGGGAACACTGAAGCTTTCTTT,CTKGGNTEAFF
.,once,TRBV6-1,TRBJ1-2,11,TGTGCCACCTTGGACGGTCGTAGCTACACCTTC,CATLDGRSYTF
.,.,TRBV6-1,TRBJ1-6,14,TGTGCCAGCAGTGACGTCCTCCGGGGAACACCCCTCCACTTT,CASSDVLRGTPLHF
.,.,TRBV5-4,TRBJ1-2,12,TGTGCCAGCAGTGCCAGCAGTTATGGCTACACCTTC,CASSASSYGYTF
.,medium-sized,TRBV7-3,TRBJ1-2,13,TGTGCCAGCAGCTTGCCAGCCTACCACGGCTACACCTTC,CASSLPAYHGYTF
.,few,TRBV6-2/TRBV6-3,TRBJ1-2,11,TGTGCCAGCACAGGGTTCTATGGCTACACCTTC,CASTGFYGYTF
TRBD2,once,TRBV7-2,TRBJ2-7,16,TGTGCCAGCAGCCCCAGGACTAGCGGGGGGGCTAGGGAGCAGTACTTC,CASSPRTSGGAREQYF
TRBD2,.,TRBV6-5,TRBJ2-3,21,TGTGCCAGCAGTTACACCAACCCTTCACTAGCGGGGGGGCGGAGCACAGATACGCAGTATTTT,CASSYTNPSLAGGRSTDTQYF
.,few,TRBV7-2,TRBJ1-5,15,TGTGCCAGCAGCTTAGCGGGGTATAGCAATCAGCCCCAGCATTTT,CASSLAGYSNQPQHF
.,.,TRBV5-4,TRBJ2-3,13,TGTGCCAGCAGCTCACCGGGACCCAATACGCAGTATTTT,CASSSPGPNTQYF
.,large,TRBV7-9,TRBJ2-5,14,TGTGCCAGCAGCTTAAGTATATCGGGGGAGACCCAGTACTTC,CASSLSISGETQYF
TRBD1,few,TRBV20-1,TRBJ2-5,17,TGCAGTGCTACTCTCCCGTTACAGGGGGCTTTAGTAGAGACCCAGTACTTC,CSATLPLQGALVETQYF